Detailed here is one T cell receptor beta chain. As yet, its antigen is unknown. CDR3 length equals 16 residues. Per the germline V gene, CDR1 is MGHRA and CDR2 is YSYEKL. Germline trimming cut 1 base from V and 2 bases from J; bases unmatched to any gene: 5. The sample is drawn from a study of beta chain features in type 1 diabetes. Overall study context: Age, gender, cell numbers and subset yield matched between patients and controls.

Study-wide results and caveats: Overrepresentation of cells with high TCR expression could result from cDNA sequencing. The naive, central memory and Treg TCRB repertoires showed an apparent similarity that was greater among patients than among healthy donors. Patients with Type 1 diabetes showed moderately but significantly shorter TCRB CDR3s in all four CD4+ subsets.

Sorted populations were all over 98% pure. The whole isolated RNA underwent reverse transcription, so sequencing captured expressed TCRB transcripts. TCRdb's copy holds only in-frame clones and misses some; the assay was immunoSEQ multiplex PCR. The sample lists 130,000 or so clones; roughly 10% were seen once. Sequencing was performed on central memory CD4+ T cells from blood. The rearrangement uses TRBV4-1 and TRBJ2-3; 8 positions agree with TRBD2. This clonotype was sampled from a man aged 25-45 years with type 1 diabetes. The CDR3 region is CASSQGNGGATDTQYF. CDR3 bases: TGCGCCAGCAGCCAAGGGAACGGGGGGGCCACAGATACGCAGTATTTT.